These T cell receptor beta chains were read from a single sample in a study of cytomegalovirus exposure and HLA in healthy donors. TCRdb's copy holds only in-frame clones and misses some; the assay was immunoSEQ multiplex PCR. The data show 110,000 to 150,000 clones, around 80% seen once. Sequencing was carried out using PBMCs. The receptors shown here come from a female donor in good health and CMV-seronegative. The CDR3 runs from the conserved cysteine through the conserved F or W. The D gene is left open where the match is weak. Part of the rows lack a size; the others show once, few, many or a class for expanded clones.

V,J,D,size,CDR3,DNA
TRBV7-7,TRBJ2-3,TRBD1,-,CASPTGVSLDTQYF,TGTGCCAGCCCGACAGGGGTTTCCTTAGATACGCAGTATTTT
TRBV6-5,TRBJ2-3,TRBD2,few,CASSPLAGGTDTQYF,TGTGCCAGCAGTCCGCTAGCGGGGGGCACAGATACGCAGTATTTT
TRBV29-1,TRBJ2-7,TRBD2,-,CSVDAGGTYEQYF,TGCAGCGTTGACGCGGGGGGGACCTACGAGCAGTACTTC
TRBV2,TRBJ2-3,TRBD1,-,CASRTQGAGSDTQYF,TGTGCCAGCAGGACACAGGGGGCCGGGTCGGATACGCAGTATTTT
TRBV27,TRBJ1-5,-,-,CASSRTGQPQHF,TGTGCCAGCAGTCGGACGGGGCAGCCCCAGCATTTT
TRBV18,TRBJ1-1,-,few,CASSPPGGGTEAFF,TGTGCCAGCTCACCCCCGGGGGGGGGCACTGAAGCTTTCTTT
TRBV6-5,TRBJ2-3,TRBD2,-,CASKVGTTSTDTQYF,TGTGCCAGCAAGGTGGGGACTACTAGCACAGATACGCAGTATTTT
TRBV2,TRBJ1-2,TRBD1,-,CASSGQGGNYGYTF,TGTGCCAGCAGCGGACAGGGCGGTAACTATGGCTACACCTTC
TRBV4-1,TRBJ2-7,TRBD2,-,CASSQEASGLSYEQYF,TGCGCCAGCAGCCAAGAGGCTAGCGGGCTATCCTACGAGCAGTACTTC
TRBV5-1,TRBJ1-1,-,-,CASSSTGRRGTEAFF,TGCGCCAGCAGCTCAACCGGCCGCCGAGGGACTGAAGCTTTCTTT
TRBV4-1,TRBJ2-7,TRBD1,-,CASSQVWDREFEQYF,TGCGCCAGCAGCCAAGTATGGGACAGGGAGTTTGAGCAGTACTTC
TRBV4-1,TRBJ1-1,-,-,CASSQGDSGNMNTEAFF,TGCGCCAGCAGCCAAGGGGACTCAGGAAACATGAACACTGAAGCTTTCTTT
TRBV29-1,TRBJ2-1,TRBD2,-,CSVVTSDSYNEQFF,TGCAGCGTTGTTACTAGCGACTCCTACAATGAGCAGTTCTTC
TRBV19,TRBJ2-7,-,-,CASSIEGSGHEQYF,TGTGCCAGTAGTATAGAGGGTAGCGGCCACGAGCAGTACTTC
TRBV7-9,TRBJ1-1,-,once,CASSLGRVGTEAFF,TGTGCCAGCAGCTTAGGGAGGGTCGGAACTGAAGCTTTCTTT
TRBV5-1,TRBJ2-3,-,-,CASSRDQGGGTDTQYF,TGCGCCAGCAGCCGCGACCAGGGGGGCGGCACAGATACGCAGTATTTT
TRBV7-9,TRBJ2-3,-,-,CASSPNTDTQYF,TGTGCCAGCAGCCCTAACACAGATACGCAGTATTTT